These 9 T cell receptor beta chains were all obtained from the same sample, sequenced in a study of control samples from healthy donors and cancer patients. Repertoires were generated with immunoSEQ multiplex PCR, while TCRdb's copy carries only in-frame clones and drops some. The table lists about 98,000 clones, approximately 78% of them singletons, with about 2% in the top ten. The sequenced sample consisted of blood. Receptors were obtained from a man between 60 and 75 years old in good health.

The chain recombines TRBV7-2 with TRBJ2-2; 8 nucleotides line up with TRBD1. This CDR3 has 16 residues. Unmatched junction bases numbered 6, after V lost 5 bases and J lost 1 base. Germline lookup yields CDR1 SGHTA and CDR2 FQGNSA. The CDR3 nucleotides are TGTGCCAGCAGCCGCTTGACAGGGGTGAACACCGGGGAGCTGTTTTTT. As protein: CASSRLTGVNTGELFF.

This sequence joins TRBV2 and TRBJ1-5, with TRBD1 as a possible D gene (5 bases). V dropped 7 bases and J dropped 9 bases, with 19 bases sitting between them. The CDR3 spans 14 residues. Looked up from germline, CDR1 is SNHLY and CDR2 is FYNNEI. CDR3 loop: CASILDMGDWPQHF. The CDR3 nucleotides read TGTGCCAGCATCCTGGACATGGGTGATTGGCCCCAGCATTTT.

The chain recombines TRBV4-1 with TRBJ1-5; D remains ambiguous. Germline V gene sequence: CDR1 MGHRA, CDR2 YSYEKL. Trimming left V 0 bases short and J 3 bases short, with 9 bases between. The CDR3 is 15 residues long. The CDR3 bases are TGCGCCAGCAGCCAAGATAGGGCCGACAATCAGCCCCAGCATTTT. Protein: CASSQDRADNQPQHF.

The sample holds a few counts of this clone. This chain uses TRBV20-1 with TRBJ1-2; D is ambiguous. CDR1 and CDR2 from the germline V gene are DFQATT and SNEGSKA (reference sequence). V was clipped by 4 bases and J by 3 bases, with 0 bases between them. This CDR3 region has 9 residues. The CDR3 here is CSANYGYTF. CDR3 bases: TGCAGTGCTAACTATGGCTACACCTTC.

CDR3 coding DNA: TGCAGTGCTAGCGAGAGTGGGGGCTACACCTTC. Its protein product is CSASESGGYTF. The chain links TRBV20-1 to TRBJ1-2; no clear D. This CDR3 has 11 residues. Germline values: CDR1 DFQATT, CDR2 SNEGSKA (reference sequence). V was pared by 3 bases and J by 8 bases, with 10 bases between.

This clone was recorded once. A read error may account for a junction end that differs from germline. The V gene is TRBV19, the J gene TRBJ1-6; 7 positions match TRBD1. Germline V gene sequence: CDR1 LNHDA, CDR2 SQIVND (reference sequence). The length of the CDR3 is 16 residues. The CDR3: CASIISTGTAMSPLHF. In nucleotides, the CDR3 is TGTGCCAGTATTATAAGTACCGGGACAGCTATGTCACCCCTCCACTTT.

J is TRBJ2-7 and V is TRBV11-2, with 8 bases matching TRBD1. V trimming: 4 bases; J trimming: 2 bases; junction bases outside the gene matches: 7. The CDR3 runs to 15 residues. CDR1 and CDR2 from the germline V gene are SGHAT and FQNNGV. The CDR3 loop reads CASSSLQGATYEQYF. The DNA for the CDR3 is TGTGCCAGCAGCTCGTTGCAGGGGGCAACCTACGAGCAGTACTTC.

This chain links TRBV13 with TRBJ1-2; unclear D gene. The CDR3 loop spans 16 amino acids. Trimming pared 0 bases from V and 2 bases from J, leaving 13 bases between. Germline CDR1 reads PRHDT; CDR2 reads FYEKMQ (reference sequence). CDR3 region: CASSLGGWWENYGYTF. CDR3 nucleotides: TGTGCCAGCAGCTTAGGGGGCTGGTGGGAAAACTATGGCTACACCTTC.

This clone turned up a few times. The chain recombines TRBV3-1 (or the pseudogene TRBV3-2) with TRBJ2-7; weak D call: TRBD2 (6 bases). The CDR3 contains 16 residues. Trimming stripped 0 bases from V and 7 bases from J, with 19 bases between. CDR1 LGHDT and CDR2 YNNKEL come from the germline V gene (reference sequence). The CDR3 here is CASSQEARLALGEQYF. In DNA form, the CDR3 reads TGTGCCAGCAGCCAAGAGGCTCGGCTAGCGTTGGGTGAGCAGTACTTC.